Below are 32 T cell receptor beta chains sequenced from a single sample in a study of regulatory T cells in long-lasting Graves disease. iRepertoire HTBI primers and Arm-PCR of CDR3 regions built TCR beta libraries. MiXCR, applied by TCRdb to the multiplex PCR reads, yields one record per CDR3 protein. This sample has some 450,000 distinct CDR3 sequences, with 23% found just once. Time point of the sample: persistent/refractory GD, antithyroid drugs over 5 years with positive TRAb. Following extraction of RNA from PBMCs, that RNA was used to make the TCR library. Specimen: peripheral blood mononuclear cells (PBMCs), collected when the disease was refractory, from a patient treated with antithyroid drugs. The receptors derive from a female donor with Graves disease.

This clonotype was recorded many times. The chain couples TRBV6-2 or TRBV6-3 to TRBJ2-7; 13 bases fit TRBD2. The ends lost 4 bases at V and 1 base at J; junction bases unmatched: 10. Per the germline V gene, CDR1 is MNHEY and CDR2 is SVGEGT. The length of the CDR3 is 18 residues. DNA of the CDR3: TGTGCCAGCAGTTCCGCGGGACTAGCGGGGCCTAGGTCCTACGAGCAGTACTTC. Protein: CASSSAGLAGPRSYEQYF.

The chain has TRBV4-3 and TRBJ2-7, with D possibly matching TRBD2 (6 bases). CDR1 is LGHNA, CDR2 YSLEER, per germline. Trimming took 1 base from V and 2 from J, leaving 12 bases between them. This CDR3 is 15 amino acids long. CDR3: CASSQASSAAYEQYF. CDR3 sequence (DNA): TGCGCCAGCAGCCAAGCTTCTAGCGCAGCCTACGAGCAGTACTTC.

A few counts support this clonotype. The chain is built from TRBV7-3 and TRBJ1-1, with TRBD1 matching over 8 bases. The V gene end was trimmed by 5 bases and the J gene end by 0 bases; junction bases not matched to a gene: 23. The CDR3 length is 21 residues. Looked up from germline, CDR1 is SGHTA and CDR2 is FQGTGA. CDR3: CASSPDHGQGAPKVMNTEAFF. The CDR3 DNA sequence: TGTGCCAGCAGCCCCGATCATGGACAGGGTGCCCCAAAGGTCATGAACACTGAAGCTTTCTTT.

V usage is TRBV29-1 and J usage is TRBJ2-1; 7 bases match TRBD2. Germline-derived CDR1 and CDR2 are SQVTM and ANQGSEA. After removal of 4 bases from V and 3 bases from J, the junction contained 6 bases not matched to a gene. This CDR3 has 14 amino acids. CDR3 amino acids: CSVVGRENYNEQFF. The CDR3 coding sequence is TGCAGCGTTGTGGGGCGGGAGAACTACAATGAGCAGTTCTTC.

This clonotype was seen only once. A much larger clonotype is one base distant, so this may be a read error. The chain carries TRBV29-1 and TRBJ1-2, with D possibly TRBD1 on 6 matching bases. Per the germline V gene, CDR1 is SQVTM and CDR2 is ANQGSEA. The CDR3 is 13 residues long. The CDR3 DNA follows: TGCAACGTTGTAGCTACAGGGCAACGGGTTTACACCTTC. This gives the protein CNVVATGQRVYTF.

This clonotype was picked up one time. This may come from a read error, since a much larger clone is one base off. The chain has TRBV2 and TRBJ1-6, with TRBD1 as a possible D gene (5 bases). Germline loops: CDR1 SNHLY, CDR2 FYNNEI. This CDR3 has 14 residues. The CDR3 loop reads CGSRDLVPGSPLHF. The CDR3 bases are TGTGGCAGCCGGGACTTAGTTCCAGGTTCACCCCTCCACTTT.

This clonotype was seen many times. CDR3 protein: CASSPGTLEVDEQYF. For the CDR3, the DNA is TGTGCCAGCAGTCCCGGGACCCTGGAGGTCGACGAGCAGTACTTC. J is TRBJ2-7 and V is TRBV28; D is perhaps TRBD1 or TRBD2 (5 bases each). Trimming took 5 bases from V and 5 from J, leaving 19 bases between them. The CDR3 contains 15 residues. Germline loops: CDR1 MDHEN, CDR2 SYDVKM.

This clonotype was counted ten times or more. The chain joins TRBV28 to TRBJ2-7, with D tentatively TRBD2 (6 bases). Trimming cost V 2 bases and J 7 bases, with 12 bases left between them. The CDR3 consists of 13 residues. Germline lookup yields CDR1 MDHEN and CDR2 SYDVKM. CDR3 loop: CASSLNGRGEQYF. The CDR3 region has the DNA TGTGCCAGCAGTTTAAACGGGAGAGGGGAGCAGTACTTC.

The rearrangement uses TRBV7-2 and TRBJ1-2; D not resolved. V lost 5 bases, J lost 1 base, and 17 bases lay in between. The germline V gene encodes CDR1 SGHTA and CDR2 FQGNSA. The CDR3 has 16 residues. The CDR3 bases are TGTGCCAGCAGCCCCCGGCGGGTGGTGGATAACTATGGCTACACCTTC. This codes for CASSPRRVVDNYGYTF.

The sample holds one count of this clonotype. The CDR3 DNA sequence: TGTGCCAGCAGTTTCTCACTAGCGGGAACGAACACCGGGGAGCTGTTTTTT. This encodes CASSFSLAGTNTGELFF. The chain is built from TRBV28 and TRBJ2-2, with 10 nucleotides matching TRBD2. This CDR3 comprises 17 residues. Germline values: CDR1 MDHEN, CDR2 SYDVKM. Losses at the gene ends were 3 bases for V and 0 bases for J; bases not matched to a gene: 4. The full variable domain, with the rest looked up from reference TRBV28 and TRBJ2-2, is DVKVTQSSRYLVKRTGEKVFLECVQDMDHENMFWYRQDPGLGLRLIYFSYDVKMKEKGDIPEGYSVSREKKERFSLILESASTNQTSMYLCASSFSLAGTNTGELFFGEGSRLTVL.

A note on this clonotype: A single base separates this from a much larger clone, so it may be a read error. The chain has TRBV7-2 and TRBJ1-1; weak D call: TRBD1 (5 bases). The CDR3 loop spans 15 amino acids. Trimming shortened V by 0 bases and J by 3 bases, and 11 bases separated the two germline ends. CDR1 is SGHTA, CDR2 FQGNSA, per germline. The DNA of the CDR3 is TGTGCCAGCAGCTTAGCACAGGTGGCGGACACTGAAGCTTTCTTT. This encodes CASSLAQVADTEAFF.

In this sample, this clonotype turned up a few times. The chain has TRBV5-1 and TRBJ2-7, with TRBD1 as a possible D gene (6 bases). Germline values: CDR1 SGHRS, CDR2 YFSETQ. With 0 bases removed from V and 7 bases from J, the gap between germline ends came to 17 bases. The CDR3 runs to 15 residues. The CDR3 spells CASSLASGAQGEQYF. DNA of the CDR3: TGCGCCAGCAGCTTGGCTTCCGGGGCTCAGGGGGAGCAGTACTTC.

Ten or more counts support this clonotype. V and J are TRBV11-2 and TRBJ2-5; D unclear. The length of the CDR3 is 14 residues. The V gene lost 2 bases and the J gene lost 5 bases, with 12 bases spanning the gap. In germline, CDR1 is SGHAT, CDR2 FQNNGV. CDR3 DNA sequence: TGTGCCAGCAGCTTAAACGAGCGAAGCGAGACCCAGTACTTC. As protein: CASSLNERSETQYF.

The chain combines TRBV6-9 with TRBJ2-6, with no clear D. This CDR3 is built from 15 residues. Deletions cut 8 bases from V and 3 bases from J, with 14 bases between. The germline CDR1 and CDR2 sequences are MNHGY and SVAAGI. CDR3 protein: CASGSVLIGANVLTF. The CDR3 region has the DNA TGTGCCAGCGGTTCGGTCCTAATTGGGGCCAACGTCCTGACTTTC.

The V gene is TRBV9, the J gene TRBJ1-2; D is unclear. The CDR3 is 13 amino acids. Germline V gives CDR1 SGDLS, CDR2 YYNGEE. Trimming stripped 0 bases from V and 1 base from J, with 4 bases between. CDR3 sequence: CASSVDSNYGYTF. The CDR3 DNA reads TGTGCCAGCAGCGTAGACAGTAACTATGGCTACACCTTC.

This clonotype was found many times. The CDR3 region is CASKESGRAYEQYF. The DNA for the CDR3 is TGTGCCAGCAAAGAGAGCGGGAGGGCCTACGAGCAGTACTTC. The chain employs TRBV6-1 and TRBJ2-7; 10 positions match TRBD2. CDR3 length equals 14 residues. The V and J ends lost 7 bases and 2 bases, in that order; junction bases with no gene match: 5. The germline gives CDR1 MNHNS, CDR2 SASEGT.

The table lists this clonotype with a few counts. CDR3: CASSPGEGRGTEAFF. As DNA, the CDR3 is TGCGCCAGCAGCCCCGGAGAGGGGCGAGGAACTGAAGCTTTCTTT. This rearrangement joins TRBV5-1 to TRBJ1-1; possible D gene TRBD1, 5 bases. This CDR3 region has 15 residues. The germline V and J ends were trimmed by 4 bases and 5 bases, with 18 bases remaining between them. Germline CDR1 reads SGHRS; CDR2 reads YFSETQ.

The chain is built from TRBV19 and TRBJ2-1; 11 bases line up with TRBD2. V dropped 1 base and J dropped 4; count of bases not matched to a gene: 6. CDR1 is LNHDA, CDR2 SQIVND, per germline (reference sequence). This CDR3 contains 17 residues. In nucleotides, the CDR3 is TGTGCCAGTAGTATAGGGCTAGCGGGAGGATGGTACAATGAGCAGTTCTTC. Translated, it gives CASSIGLAGGWYNEQFF. Full variable domain (outside the CDR3, taken from reference TRBV19 and TRBJ2-1): DGGITQSPKYLFRKEGQNVTLSCEQNLNHDAMYWYRQDPGQGLRLIYYSQIVNDFQKGDIAEGYSVSREKKESFPLTVTSAQKNPTAFYLCASSIGLAGGWYNEQFFGPGTRLTVL.

The V and J genes are TRBV15 and TRBJ2-7; 7 bases match TRBD1. The CDR3 consists of 15 residues. The V gene end was trimmed by 1 base and the J gene end by 4 bases; junction bases not matched to a gene: 7. Germline CDR1 LNHNV, CDR2 YYDKDF (reference sequence). This CDR3 is CATSRVRAGGYEQYF. Here the CDR3 DNA reads TGTGCCACCAGCAGAGTTCGGGCAGGGGGATACGAGCAGTACTTC.

The chain couples TRBV20-1 to TRBJ2-5, with D maybe TRBD2 (6 bases). In germline, CDR1 is DFQATT, CDR2 SNEGSKA (reference sequence). V lost 4 bases and J lost 2, with 11 bases in between. The CDR3 runs 13 residues. CDR3 region: CSATRLVQETQYF. In DNA form, the CDR3 reads TGCAGTGCTACAAGACTAGTTCAAGAGACCCAGTACTTC.

The chain combines TRBV7-2 with TRBJ1-2, with no clear D. In germline, CDR1 is SGHTA, CDR2 FQGNSA. V lost 1 base and J lost 4, with 13 bases in between. CDR3 size: 15 residues. The CDR3 DNA reads as TGTGCCAGCAGCTTAGATTTGGATGTGGGCTATGGCTACACCTTC. This codes for CASSLDLDVGYGYTF. The full variable domain, rest sourced from reference TRBV7-2 and TRBJ1-2, is GAGVSQSPSNKVTEKGKDVELRCDPISGHTALYWYRQSLGQGLEFLIYFQGNSAPDKSGLPSDRFSAERTGGSVSTLTIQRTQQEDSAVYLCASSLDLDVGYGYTFGSGTRLTVV.

Only a few counts were recorded for this clonotype. The rearrangement links TRBV19 to TRBJ1-2; D is undetermined. V was cut by 4 bases and J by 7 bases, with 16 bases left in between. The V gene's germline CDR1 is LNHDA and CDR2 SQIVND (reference sequence). CDR3 length equals 14 residues. Here the CDR3 DNA reads TGTGCCAGTAGTAAGGAGGGAGTTCGCGGTGGCTACACCTTC. This encodes CASSKEGVRGGYTF.

This chain connects TRBV15 to TRBJ2-5; the D gene is possibly TRBD1 (5 bases). This CDR3 comprises 14 residues. Per the germline V gene, CDR1 is LNHNV and CDR2 is YYDKDF (reference sequence). Trimming removed 0 bases at V and 5 bases at J, with 10 bases between. CDR3 DNA sequence: TGTGCCACCAGCAGAGACAGGGTTCGGGAGACCCAGTACTTC. Translation gives CATSRDRVRETQYF.

In this sample, this clonotype turned up many times. The V and J genes are TRBV28 and TRBJ1-2; D unresolved. Germline V gene data show CDR1 as MDHEN and CDR2 as SYDVKM. V was shortened by 6 bases and J by 2 bases, with 13 bases between the two germline ends. The CDR3 contains 14 residues. The CDR3 DNA follows: TGTGCCAGCAGCCTGGACGGACGGAACTATGGCTACACCTTC. It specifies CASSLDGRNYGYTF.

J is TRBJ1-1 and V is TRBV6-2 or TRBV6-3; a possible D gene is TRBD1 (5 bases). CDR1 and CDR2 (germline): MNHEY, SVGEGT. V shed 5 bases and J shed 1 base, with 11 bases lying between them. The CDR3 covers 14 residues. The CDR3 region is CASSTTVENTEAFF. The DNA of the CDR3 is TGTGCCAGCAGTACGACAGTAGAGAACACTGAAGCTTTCTTT.

This clonotype was counted between two and nine times. The chain is built from TRBV14 and TRBJ2-2; 9 positions agree with TRBD1. The CDR3 loop spans 17 amino acids. Germline V CDR1 and CDR2: SGHDN, FVKESK. V shed 4 bases, J shed 1 base, and the junction held 7 bases outside the gene matches. In nucleotides, the CDR3 is TGTGCCAGCAGCCTCCTACAGGGGGCAAAGAACACCGGGGAGCTGTTTTTT. This encodes CASSLLQGAKNTGELFF.

The sample holds a few counts of this clonotype. This rearrangement joins TRBV19 to TRBJ1-4; D might be TRBD1 (5 bases). Deletions cut 6 bases from V and 5 bases from J, with 19 bases between. The germline V gene has CDR1 LNHDA and CDR2 SQIVND (reference sequence). The CDR3 is 16 amino acids. The CDR3 sequence is CASRPGRRSQNEKLFF. CDR3 coding DNA: TGTGCCAGTAGGCCGGGACGCAGGAGCCAGAATGAAAAACTGTTTTTT.

This clonotype was seen many times. The chain is built from TRBV7-2 and TRBJ2-7; TRBD2 is a possible D gene (6 bases). Trimming left V 5 bases short and J 3 bases short, with 17 bases between. CDR1 is SGHTA and CDR2 is FQGNSA in the germline V gene. The CDR3 is made up of 15 amino acids. CDR3 coding DNA: TGTGCCAGCAGCCCACTAGCTGTACCTTACTACGAGCAGTACTTC. It codes for CASSPLAVPYYEQYF.

This clonotype was found many times. The chain's CDR3 is CSVRTGGGSNQPQHF. DNA for the CDR3: TGCAGCGTTAGAACAGGAGGAGGAAGCAATCAGCCCCAGCATTTT. The chain couples TRBV29-1 to TRBJ1-5, with a weak D call TRBD1 (5 bases). Germline values: CDR1 SQVTM, CDR2 ANQGSEA. The CDR3 is made up of 15 amino acids. V gave up 5 bases and J gave up 1 base, with 15 bases separating them.

This clonotype was observed many times. The chain employs TRBV24-1 and TRBJ2-5; the match to TRBD1 covers 8 bases. This CDR3 contains 16 residues. Trimming took 4 bases from V and 5 from J; bases not matched to a gene: 11. The germline V gene encodes CDR1 KGHDR and CDR2 SFDVKD. The CDR3 loop reads CATSDVGTGGLETQYF. The CDR3 nucleotides read TGTGCCACCAGTGACGTGGGGACAGGTGGTCTCGAGACCCAGTACTTC.

The rearrangement uses TRBV29-1 and TRBJ1-1; D gene ambiguous. This CDR3 comprises 13 residues. V dropped 2 bases and J dropped 1 base, with 8 bases sitting between them. Germline CDR1 is SQVTM and CDR2 is ANQGSEA. The CDR3 spells CSVESQSNTEAFF. Written as DNA, the CDR3 is TGCAGCGTTGAATCCCAGTCGAACACTGAAGCTTTCTTT.

This clonotype was seen many times. V is TRBV20-1 and J is TRBJ2-5, with D perhaps TRBD2 (5 bases). This CDR3 has 12 residues. CDR1 is DFQATT, CDR2 SNEGSKA, per germline (reference sequence). V shed 8 bases and J shed 1 base, with 11 bases lying between them. The CDR3 region has the DNA TGCAGTTCCAGAGGAGGCCAAGAGACCCAGTACTTC. Its protein product is CSSRGGQETQYF.